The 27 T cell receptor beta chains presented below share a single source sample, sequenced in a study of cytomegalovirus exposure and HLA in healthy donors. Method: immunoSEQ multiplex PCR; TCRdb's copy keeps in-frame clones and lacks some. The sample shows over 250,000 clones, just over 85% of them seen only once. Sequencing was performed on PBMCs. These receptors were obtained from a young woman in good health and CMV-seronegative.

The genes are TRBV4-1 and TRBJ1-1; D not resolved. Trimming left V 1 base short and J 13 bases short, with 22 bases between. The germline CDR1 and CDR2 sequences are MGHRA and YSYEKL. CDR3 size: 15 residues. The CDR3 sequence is CASSQVGRRGNKDFF. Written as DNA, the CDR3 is TGCGCCAGCAGCCAAGTGGGGAGGCGAGGCAATAAGGATTTCTTT.

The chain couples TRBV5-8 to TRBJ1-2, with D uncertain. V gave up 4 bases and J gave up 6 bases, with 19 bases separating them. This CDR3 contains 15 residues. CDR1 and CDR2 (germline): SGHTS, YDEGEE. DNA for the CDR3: TGTGCCAGCAGCACACGCGTGCTCCTTCGGGATGGCTACACCTTC. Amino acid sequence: CASSTRVLLRDGYTF.

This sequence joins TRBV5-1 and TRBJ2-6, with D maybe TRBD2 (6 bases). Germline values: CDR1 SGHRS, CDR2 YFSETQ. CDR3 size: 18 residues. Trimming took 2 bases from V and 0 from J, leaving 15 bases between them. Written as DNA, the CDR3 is TGCGCCAGCAGCTTTAGGGGACTGAGAAGCTCTGGGGCCAACGTCCTGACTTTC. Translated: CASSFRGLRSSGANVLTF.

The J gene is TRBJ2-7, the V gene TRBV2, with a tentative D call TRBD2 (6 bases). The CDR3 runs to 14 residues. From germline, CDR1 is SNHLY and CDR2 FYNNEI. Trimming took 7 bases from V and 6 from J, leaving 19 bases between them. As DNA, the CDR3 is TGTGCCAGCACAACCGGGACTGCAACATTCGAGCAGTACTTC. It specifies CASTTGTATFEQYF.

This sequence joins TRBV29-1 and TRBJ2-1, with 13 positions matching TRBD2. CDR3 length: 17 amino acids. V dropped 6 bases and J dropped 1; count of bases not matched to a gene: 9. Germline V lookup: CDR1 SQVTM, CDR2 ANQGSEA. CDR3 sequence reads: CSVLGTSGTLSYNEQFF. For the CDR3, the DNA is TGCAGCGTGCTAGGGACTAGCGGGACGCTTTCCTACAATGAGCAGTTCTTC.

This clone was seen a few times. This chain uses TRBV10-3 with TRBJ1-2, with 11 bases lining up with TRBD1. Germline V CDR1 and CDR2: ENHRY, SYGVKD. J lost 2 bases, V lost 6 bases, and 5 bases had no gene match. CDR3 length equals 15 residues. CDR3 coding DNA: TGTGCCATCAGGCCGGGACAGGGGGACAACTATGGCTACACCTTC. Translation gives CAIRPGQGDNYGYTF.

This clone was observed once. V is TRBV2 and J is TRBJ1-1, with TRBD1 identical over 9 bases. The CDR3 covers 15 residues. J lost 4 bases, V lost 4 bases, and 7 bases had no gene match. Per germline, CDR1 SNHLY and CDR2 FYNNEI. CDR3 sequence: CASSAQGTGITEAFF. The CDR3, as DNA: TGTGCCAGCAGTGCTCAAGGGACAGGGATCACTGAAGCTTTCTTT.

CDR3 amino acids: CASSWGQNTEAFF. In DNA form, the CDR3 reads TGTGCCAGCAGCTGGGGACAGAACACTGAAGCTTTCTTT. The V call is TRBV5-4, the J call TRBJ1-1; possibly TRBD1 for D (6 bases). The CDR3 sequence is 13 residues long. CDR1 and CDR2 (germline): SGHNT, YYREEE (reference sequence). V shed 3 bases and J shed 1 base, with 7 bases lying between them.

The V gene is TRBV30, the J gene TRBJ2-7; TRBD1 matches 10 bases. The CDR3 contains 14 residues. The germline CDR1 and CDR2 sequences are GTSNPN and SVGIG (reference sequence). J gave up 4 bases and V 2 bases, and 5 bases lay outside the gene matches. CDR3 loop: CAWSWDRGMYEQYF. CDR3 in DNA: TGTGCCTGGAGTTGGGACAGGGGAATGTACGAGCAGTACTTC. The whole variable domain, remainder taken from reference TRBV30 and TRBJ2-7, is SQTIHQWPATLVQPVGSPLSLECTVEGTSNPNLYWYRQAAGRGLQLLFYSVGIGQISSEVPQNLSASRPQDRQFILSSKKLLLSDSGFYLCAWSWDRGMYEQYFGPGTRLTVT.

The CDR3, as DNA: TGTGCCAGTAGTAACTCCGGGACAGGGGCCGTCAACACTGAAGCTTTCTTT. Its protein product is CASSNSGTGAVNTEAFF. V gene TRBV19 combines with J gene TRBJ1-1, with 10 bases that match TRBD1. Germline-derived CDR1 and CDR2 are LNHDA and SQIVND (reference sequence). This CDR3 has 17 residues. V was clipped by 4 bases and J by 2 bases; unmatched bases: 10.

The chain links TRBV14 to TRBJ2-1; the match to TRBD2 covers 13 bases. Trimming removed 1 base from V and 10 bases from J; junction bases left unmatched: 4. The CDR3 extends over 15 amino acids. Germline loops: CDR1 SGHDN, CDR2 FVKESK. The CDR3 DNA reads TGTGCCAGCAGCCAAGTAACTAGCGGGAGGGGCGAGCAGTTCTTC. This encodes CASSQVTSGRGEQFF.

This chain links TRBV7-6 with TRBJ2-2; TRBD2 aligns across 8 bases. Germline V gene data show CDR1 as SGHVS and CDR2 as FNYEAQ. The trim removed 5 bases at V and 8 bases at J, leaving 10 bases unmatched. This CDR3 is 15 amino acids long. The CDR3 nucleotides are TGTGCCAGCAGCCACACTAGCGGCAATGGGGGGGAGCTGTTTTTT. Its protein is CASSHTSGNGGELFF. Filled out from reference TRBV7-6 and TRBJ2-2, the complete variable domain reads GAGVSQSPRYKVTKRGQDVALRCDPISGHVSLYWYRQALGQGPEFLTYFNYEAQQDKSGLPNDRFSAERPEGSISTLTIQRTEQRDSAMYRCASSHTSGNGGELFFGEGSRLTVL.

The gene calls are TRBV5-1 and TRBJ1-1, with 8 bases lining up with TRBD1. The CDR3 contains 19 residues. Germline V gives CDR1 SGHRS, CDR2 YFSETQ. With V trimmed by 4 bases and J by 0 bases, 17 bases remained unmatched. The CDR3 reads CASSLRPGTGRGMNTEAFF. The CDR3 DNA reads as TGCGCCAGCAGCCTCCGTCCCGGGACAGGAAGGGGAATGAACACTGAAGCTTTCTTT.

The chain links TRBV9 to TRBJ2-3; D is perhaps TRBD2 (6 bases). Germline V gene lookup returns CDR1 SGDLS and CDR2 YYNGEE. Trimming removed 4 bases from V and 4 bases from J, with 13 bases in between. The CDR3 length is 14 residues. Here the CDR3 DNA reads TGTGCCAGCAGCTCAATGGAGGGAGCAGATACGCAGTATTTT. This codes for CASSSMEGADTQYF.

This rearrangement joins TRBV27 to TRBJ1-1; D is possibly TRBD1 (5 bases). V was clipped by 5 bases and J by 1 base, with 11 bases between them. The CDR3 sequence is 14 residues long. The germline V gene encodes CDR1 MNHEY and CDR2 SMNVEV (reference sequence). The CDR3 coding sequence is TGTGCCAGCAGTACAATACAGGAGAACACTGAAGCTTTCTTT. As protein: CASSTIQENTEAFF.

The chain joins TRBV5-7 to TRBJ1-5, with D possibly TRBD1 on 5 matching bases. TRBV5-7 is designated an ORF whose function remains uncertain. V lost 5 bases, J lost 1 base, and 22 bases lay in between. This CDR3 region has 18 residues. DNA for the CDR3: TGTGCCAGCAGTCCGAACCTACTCCAGGGAGGAAGCAATCAGCCCCAGCATTTT. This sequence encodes CASSPNLLQGGSNQPQHF.

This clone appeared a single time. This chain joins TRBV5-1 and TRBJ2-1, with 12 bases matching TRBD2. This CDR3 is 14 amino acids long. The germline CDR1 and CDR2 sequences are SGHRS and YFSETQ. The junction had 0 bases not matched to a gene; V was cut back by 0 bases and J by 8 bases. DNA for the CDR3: TGCGCCAGCAGCTTGGGACTAGCGGGAGATGAGCAGTTCTTC. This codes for CASSLGLAGDEQFF. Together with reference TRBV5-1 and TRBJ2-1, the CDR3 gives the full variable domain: KAGVTQTPRYLIKTRGQQVTLSCSPISGHRSVSWYQQTPGQGLQFLFEYFSETQRNKGNFPGRFSGRQFSNSRSEMNVSTLELGDSALYLCASSLGLAGDEQFFGPGTRLTVL.

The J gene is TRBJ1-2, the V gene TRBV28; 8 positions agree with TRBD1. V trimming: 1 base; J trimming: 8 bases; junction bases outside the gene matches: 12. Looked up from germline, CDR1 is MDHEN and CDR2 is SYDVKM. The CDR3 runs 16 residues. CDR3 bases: TGTGCCAGCAGTTTATCGGGACAGGTGGCCGTCGGGGGCTACACCTTC. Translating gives CASSLSGQVAVGGYTF.

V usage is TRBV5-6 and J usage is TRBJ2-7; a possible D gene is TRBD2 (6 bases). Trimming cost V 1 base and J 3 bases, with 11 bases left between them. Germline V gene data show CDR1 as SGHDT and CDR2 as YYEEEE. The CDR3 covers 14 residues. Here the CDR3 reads CASSLTGVNYEQYF. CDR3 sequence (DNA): TGTGCCAGCAGCTTGACGGGGGTAAACTACGAGCAGTACTTC.

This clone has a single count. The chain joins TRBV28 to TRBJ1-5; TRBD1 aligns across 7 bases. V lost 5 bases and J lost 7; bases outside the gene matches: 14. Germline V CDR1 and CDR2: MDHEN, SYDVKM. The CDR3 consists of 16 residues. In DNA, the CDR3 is TGTGCCAGCAGTCCCCCGGGACAGTCCTTAACGCAGCCCCAGCATTTT. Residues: CASSPPGQSLTQPQHF.

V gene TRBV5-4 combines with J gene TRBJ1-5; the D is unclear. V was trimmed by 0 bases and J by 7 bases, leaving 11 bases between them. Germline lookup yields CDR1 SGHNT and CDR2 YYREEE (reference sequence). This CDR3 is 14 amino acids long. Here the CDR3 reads CASSLAGVDQPQHF. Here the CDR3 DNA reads TGTGCCAGCAGCTTGGCCGGGGTAGACCAGCCCCAGCATTTT.

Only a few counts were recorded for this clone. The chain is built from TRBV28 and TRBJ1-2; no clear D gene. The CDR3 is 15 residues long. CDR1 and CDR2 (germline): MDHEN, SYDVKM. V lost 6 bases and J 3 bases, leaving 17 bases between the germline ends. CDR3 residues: CASSRRGFKDYGYTF. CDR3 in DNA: TGTGCCAGCAGCCGTCGAGGGTTTAAAGACTATGGCTACACCTTC.

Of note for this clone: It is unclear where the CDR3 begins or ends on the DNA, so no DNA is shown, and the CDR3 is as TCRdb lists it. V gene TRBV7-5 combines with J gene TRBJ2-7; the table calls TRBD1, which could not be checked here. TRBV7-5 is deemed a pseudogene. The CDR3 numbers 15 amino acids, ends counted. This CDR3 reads CVRSWGTGIFYEQYF.

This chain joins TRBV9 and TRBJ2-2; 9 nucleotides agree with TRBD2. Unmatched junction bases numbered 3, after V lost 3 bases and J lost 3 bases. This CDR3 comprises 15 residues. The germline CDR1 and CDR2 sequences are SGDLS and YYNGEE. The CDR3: CASSATSGYTGELFF. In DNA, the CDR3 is TGTGCCAGCAGCGCGACTAGCGGCTACACCGGGGAGCTGTTTTTT.

The CDR3: CASSYRDSIGYTF. The CDR3 nucleotides read TGTGCCAGCAGTTACAGGGACAGTATCGGCTACACCTTC. This chain uses TRBV6-5 with TRBJ1-2; 7 nucleotides line up with TRBD1. Germline loops: CDR1 MNHEY, CDR2 SVGAGI. After removal of 2 bases from V and 8 bases from J, the junction contained 5 bases not matched to a gene. This CDR3 spans 13 amino acids.

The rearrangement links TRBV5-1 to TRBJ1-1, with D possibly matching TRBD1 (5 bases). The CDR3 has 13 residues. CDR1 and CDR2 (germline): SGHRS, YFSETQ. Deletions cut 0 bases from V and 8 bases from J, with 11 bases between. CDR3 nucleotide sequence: TGCGCCAGCAGCTTGGCGGGGGGATCAGAAGCTTTCTTT. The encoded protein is CASSLAGGSEAFF.

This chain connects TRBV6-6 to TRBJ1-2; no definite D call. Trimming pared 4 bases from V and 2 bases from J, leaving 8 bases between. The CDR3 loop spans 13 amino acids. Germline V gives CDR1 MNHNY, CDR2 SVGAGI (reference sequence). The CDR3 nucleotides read TGTGCCAGCAGTTCCGGGAGAAACTATGGCTACACCTTC. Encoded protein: CASSSGRNYGYTF.